The 27 T cell receptor beta chains reported below all come from one sample, sequenced in a study of shared clonotypes between healthy human individuals. Method: immunoSEQ multiplex PCR; TCRdb's copy keeps in-frame clones and lacks some. This repertoire shows 2 million to 2.5 million clones, roughly 90% found once; its top ten account for approximately 0.41%. Sequencing used naive CD4+ T cells from PBMCs. Specified subset: CD45RA+ positively selected. The receptors were gathered from a man aged 18 to 29 in good health. Some clones in this sample may be carry-over from other donors' samples.

The rearrangement joins TRBV5-1 to TRBJ2-5; 7 positions agree with TRBD1. The CDR3 is 16 amino acids. Germline CDR1 and CDR2: SGHRS and YFSETQ. V trimming: 1 base; J trimming: 9 bases; junction bases outside the gene matches: 15. CDR3 sequence: CASSLPGTVDLGPQYF. CDR3 DNA: TGCGCCAGCAGCTTGCCCGGGACAGTAGACTTAGGGCCCCAGTACTTC.

The genes are TRBV5-1 and TRBJ2-7; D possibly matches TRBD1 or TRBD2 (5 bases each). The CDR3 runs to 13 residues. The germline V gene has CDR1 SGHRS and CDR2 YFSETQ. V was trimmed by 4 bases and J by 4 bases, leaving 12 bases between them. The CDR3 coding sequence is TGCGCCAGCAGCCATGGGACGGTTTACGAGCAGTACTTC. This translates into CASSHGTVYEQYF.

The V and J genes are TRBV9 and TRBJ1-1, with D possibly TRBD1 on 6 matching bases. V gave up 6 bases and J gave up 2 bases, with 14 bases separating them. The germline V gene has CDR1 SGDLS and CDR2 YYNGEE. This CDR3 is built from 14 residues. For the CDR3, the DNA is TGTGCCAGCACTTTGGGGGGCGGCAACACTGAAGCTTTCTTT. Its translation: CASTLGGGNTEAFF.

The V call is TRBV7-3, the J call TRBJ2-1, with TRBD2 as a possible D gene (5 bases). This CDR3 comprises 15 residues. The germline V and J ends were trimmed by 7 bases and 6 bases, with 19 bases remaining between them. Germline CDR1 reads SGHTA; CDR2 reads FQGTGA. The CDR3 sequence: CASNNHREGTNEQFF. The CDR3 bases are TGTGCCAGCAATAATCATCGGGAAGGAACCAATGAGCAGTTCTTC.

V usage is TRBV19 and J usage is TRBJ2-7, with 7 bases aligning to TRBD2. In germline, CDR1 is LNHDA, CDR2 SQIVND (reference sequence). This CDR3 has 14 residues. Trimming took 9 bases from V and 8 from J; bases not matched to a gene: 16. The CDR3 DNA follows: TGTGCCAGCTCAACCCCGGGACTACCACTCCAGCAGTACTTC. Translating gives CASSTPGLPLQQYF. The whole variable domain, remainder taken from reference TRBV19 and TRBJ2-7, is DGGITQSPKYLFRKEGQNVTLSCEQNLNHDAMYWYRQDPGQGLRLIYYSQIVNDFQKGDIAEGYSVSREKKESFPLTVTSAQKNPTAFYLCASSTPGLPLQQYFGPGTRLTVT.

Of note for this clone: Different DNA sequences within this sample yield the same CDR3. This chain links TRBV18 with TRBJ2-7, with D tentatively TRBD2 (6 bases). The CDR3 contains 15 residues. The germline CDR1 and CDR2 sequences are KGHSH and LQKENI. V was pared by 2 bases and J by 1 base, with 12 bases between. In nucleotides, the CDR3 is TGTGCCAGCTCACCAGGGGTAGCGGCTTCCTACGAGCAGTACTTC. Translating it yields CASSPGVAASYEQYF.

The gene calls are TRBV9 and TRBJ1-3; unclear D gene. Germline-derived CDR1 and CDR2 are SGDLS and YYNGEE. The CDR3 runs to 15 residues. V was cut by 3 bases and J by 0 bases, with 10 bases left in between. The CDR3 region is CASSGGPNSGNTIYF. The CDR3 DNA follows: TGTGCCAGCAGCGGCGGACCGAACTCTGGAAACACCATATATTTT.

As for this clone: The sample contains more than one DNA sequence encoding this CDR3. This chain links TRBV18 with TRBJ1-1; TRBD1 aligns across 7 bases. With V trimmed by 3 bases and J by 0 bases, 4 bases remained unmatched. The CDR3 has 15 residues. Germline CDR1 and CDR2: KGHSH and LQKENI. This CDR3 reads CASSPQTGMNTEAFF. As DNA, the CDR3 is TGTGCCAGCTCACCCCAGACAGGGATGAACACTGAAGCTTTCTTT.

This chain uses TRBV29-1 with TRBJ2-1; 16 positions match TRBD2. This CDR3 spans 17 amino acids. Germline CDR1 is SQVTM and CDR2 is ANQGSEA. After removal of 0 bases from V and 11 bases from J, the junction contained 10 bases not matched to a gene. CDR3 region: CSVEDWGTSGRGQKQFF. The DNA for the CDR3 is TGCAGCGTTGAAGATTGGGGGACTAGCGGGAGGGGGCAAAAGCAGTTCTTC.

This clone was picked up a small number of times. This sample includes further DNA sequences coding for the same CDR3. The rearrangement links TRBV7-9 to TRBJ1-1; D is uncertain. Germline CDR1 and CDR2: SEHNR and FQNEAQ (reference sequence). Between the trimmed V and J ends, which lost 2 bases and 1 base, there was a span of 5 bases. The CDR3 length is 13 residues. The CDR3 spells CASSLLGNTEAFF. In DNA, the CDR3 is TGTGCCAGCAGCTTACTGGGGAACACTGAAGCTTTCTTT.

V is TRBV7-9 and J is TRBJ2-1; D unresolved. The ends were cut back, 0 bases at V and 11 bases at J, with 11 bases in the middle. This CDR3 region has 13 residues. Germline V lookup: CDR1 SEHNR, CDR2 FQNEAQ (reference sequence). The CDR3 here is CASSLARLNKQFF. The CDR3 bases are TGTGCCAGCAGCTTAGCCCGCCTAAATAAGCAGTTCTTC.

J is TRBJ2-2 and V is TRBV30; 7 bases map to TRBD1. With 4 bases clipped from V and 6 bases from J, the junction kept 8 bases outside the gene matches. The CDR3 has 14 residues. The germline gives CDR1 GTSNPN, CDR2 SVGIG (reference sequence). The CDR3 sequence: CAWNQGQGAGELFF. In DNA form, the CDR3 reads TGTGCCTGGAATCAGGGGCAGGGGGCCGGGGAGCTGTTTTTT.

V usage is TRBV10-3 and J usage is TRBJ2-2; 10 bases align to TRBD2. This CDR3 region has 19 residues. Germline CDR1 is ENHRY and CDR2 is SYGVKD. The V and J ends lost 5 bases and 1 base, in that order; junction bases with no gene match: 13. CDR3 amino acids: CAISQVSSGRNLNTGELFF. The CDR3 DNA is TGTGCCATCAGTCAGGTCAGTAGCGGGAGGAACCTGAACACCGGGGAGCTGTTTTTT.

The CDR3 DNA reads as TGTGCCAGCAGCTTCGGTGGACTAGCGGCCTTGGGGAATGAGCAGTTCTTC. It yields the protein CASSFGGLAALGNEQFF. This chain links TRBV11-2 with TRBJ2-1; TRBD2 matches at 10 bases. With 3 bases clipped from V and 7 bases from J, the junction kept 12 bases outside the gene matches. Germline V lookup: CDR1 SGHAT, CDR2 FQNNGV. The CDR3 contains 17 residues.

Points on this clone: Additional DNA sequences in this sample encode the identical CDR3. The rearrangement uses TRBV6-5 and TRBJ2-7, with D possibly being TRBD2 (6 bases). Germline V gene lookup returns CDR1 MNHEY and CDR2 SVGAGI. The CDR3 length is 13 residues. Trimming cost V 3 bases and J 3 bases, with 9 bases left between them. CDR3 DNA: TGTGCCAGCAGTTATAGCGGAAACTACGAGCAGTACTTC. Translated, it gives CASSYSGNYEQYF.

The chain uses TRBV7-9 and TRBJ1-3, with D possibly matching TRBD1 (5 bases). Deletions cut 2 bases from V and 1 base from J, with 6 bases between. Per germline, CDR1 SEHNR and CDR2 FQNEAQ (reference sequence). The CDR3 covers 14 residues. The CDR3 region has the DNA TGTGCCAGCAGCTTAAAGGGGTCTGGAAACACCATATATTTT. Translated: CASSLKGSGNTIYF.

V and J are TRBV6-1 and TRBJ1-1; TRBD1 matches 8 bases. The CDR3 runs to 14 residues. V was clipped by 7 bases and J by 1 base; unmatched bases: 5. Germline V gene sequence: CDR1 MNHNS, CDR2 SASEGT. The CDR3 DNA follows: TGTGCCAGCACTCTCACAGGGGGGAACACTGAAGCTTTCTTT. This encodes CASTLTGGNTEAFF.

The V call is TRBV7-2, the J call TRBJ2-7; D not resolved. Germline V gene lookup returns CDR1 SGHTA and CDR2 FQGNSA. The ends were cut back, 6 bases at V and 5 bases at J, with 8 bases in the middle. CDR3 length equals 11 residues. The CDR3 here is CASSTFDEQYF. The CDR3 bases are TGTGCCAGCAGTACGTTCGACGAGCAGTACTTC.

CDR3 nucleotide sequence: TGTGCCAGCAGCTCCAGGGCTGGGCTAGCGGAGCAGTACTTC. This sequence encodes CASSSRAGLAEQYF. This sequence joins TRBV7-2 and TRBJ2-7, with a weak D call TRBD2 (6 bases). The germline gives CDR1 SGHTA, CDR2 FQGNSA. CDR3 size: 14 residues. The V end lost 4 bases, the J end lost 7 bases, and 17 bases lay between the germline ends.

V and J are TRBV27 and TRBJ1-2; weak D call: TRBD1 (5 bases). V shed 2 bases and J shed 4 bases, with 11 bases lying between them. This CDR3 has 14 amino acids. Per the germline V gene, CDR1 is MNHEY and CDR2 is SMNVEV (reference sequence). The CDR3 sequence is CASSLGGSFYGYTF. CDR3 coding DNA: TGTGCCAGCAGTTTAGGGGGGTCCTTCTATGGCTACACCTTC.

A few counts support this clone. The same CDR3 is also encoded by other DNA sequences in this sample. This chain joins TRBV5-1 and TRBJ2-1, with 9 nucleotides matching TRBD2. The length of the CDR3 is 15 residues. The V segment lost 0 bases and the J segment 3 bases; nucleotides outside the gene matches: 1. The V gene's germline CDR1 is SGHRS and CDR2 YFSETQ. The CDR3 here is CASSLVSGSYNEQFF. CDR3 nucleotide sequence: TGCGCCAGCAGCTTGGTTAGCGGGAGCTACAATGAGCAGTTCTTC.

The J gene is TRBJ1-5, the V gene TRBV6-5; D not certain. Germline V gene data show CDR1 as MNHEY and CDR2 as SVGAGI. V was cut by 0 bases and J by 5 bases, with 2 bases left in between. CDR3 size: 12 residues. The CDR3 DNA reads as TGTGCCAGCAGTTACTCTGATCAGCCCCAGCATTTT. Its translation is CASSYSDQPQHF.

The J gene is TRBJ2-2, the V gene TRBV18, with TRBD1 matching over 8 bases. CDR3 length: 13 amino acids. Trimming removed 8 bases from V and 1 base from J; junction bases left unmatched: 0. CDR1 and CDR2 (germline): KGHSH, LQKENI. The CDR3 spells CASGTGNTGELFF. In DNA form, the CDR3 reads TGTGCCAGCGGGACAGGGAACACCGGGGAGCTGTTTTTT.

The chain recombines TRBV30 with TRBJ2-3; D is unclear. Trimming left V 2 bases short and J 3 bases short, with 12 bases between. Germline values: CDR1 GTSNPN, CDR2 SVGIG (reference sequence). The CDR3 is 14 amino acids. DNA for the CDR3: TGTGCCTGGAGTAAAGGCAGTTGGACAGATACGCAGTATTTT. Translated: CAWSKGSWTDTQYF.

The chain employs TRBV19 and TRBJ2-1; D is uncertain. The CDR3 is made up of 12 amino acids. V lost 5 bases and J lost 9, with 11 bases in between. From germline, CDR1 is LNHDA and CDR2 SQIVND (reference sequence). CDR3 bases: TGTGCCAGTAGTGATTGGGGTTTTGAGCAGTTCTTC. Translation gives CASSDWGFEQFF.

The gene calls are TRBV4-2 and TRBJ2-3; the D gene is possibly TRBD1 (6 bases). Germline lookup yields CDR1 LGHNA and CDR2 YNFKEQ. The CDR3 runs to 18 residues. V was shortened by 4 bases and J by 0 bases, with 20 bases between the two germline ends. The CDR3 nucleotides read TGTGCCAGCAGCCCCTCCAGGGGTGGCGATACTAGCACAGATACGCAGTATTTT. This gives the protein CASSPSRGGDTSTDTQYF.

V is TRBV19 and J is TRBJ2-1; weak D call: TRBD1 (5 bases). The CDR3 consists of 16 residues. The germline V gene encodes CDR1 LNHDA and CDR2 SQIVND (reference sequence). Trimming removed 3 bases from V and 4 bases from J, with 16 bases in between. The CDR3 coding sequence is TGTGCCAGTAGTATCCGGCCCAGGGCCTCTTACAATGAGCAGTTCTTC. The encoded protein is CASSIRPRASYNEQFF. The complete variable domain, with remaining parts taken from reference TRBV19 and TRBJ2-1, reads DGGITQSPKYLFRKEGQNVTLSCEQNLNHDAMYWYRQDPGQGLRLIYYSQIVNDFQKGDIAEGYSVSREKKESFPLTVTSAQKNPTAFYLCASSIRPRASYNEQFFGPGTRLTVL.